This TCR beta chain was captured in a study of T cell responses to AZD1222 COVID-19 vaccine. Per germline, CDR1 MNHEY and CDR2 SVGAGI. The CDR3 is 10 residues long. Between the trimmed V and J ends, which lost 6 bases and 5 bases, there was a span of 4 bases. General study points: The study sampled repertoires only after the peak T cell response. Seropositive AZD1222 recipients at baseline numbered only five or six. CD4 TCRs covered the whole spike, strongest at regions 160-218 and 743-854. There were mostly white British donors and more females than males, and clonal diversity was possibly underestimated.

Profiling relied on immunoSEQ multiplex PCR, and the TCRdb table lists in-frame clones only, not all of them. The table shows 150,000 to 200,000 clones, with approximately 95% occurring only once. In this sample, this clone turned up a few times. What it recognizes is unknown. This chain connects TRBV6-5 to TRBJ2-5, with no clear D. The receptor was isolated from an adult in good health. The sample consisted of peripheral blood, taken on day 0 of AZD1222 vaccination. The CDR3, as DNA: TGTGCCAGCAGGGGGGAGACCCAGTACTTC. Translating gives CASRGETQYF.